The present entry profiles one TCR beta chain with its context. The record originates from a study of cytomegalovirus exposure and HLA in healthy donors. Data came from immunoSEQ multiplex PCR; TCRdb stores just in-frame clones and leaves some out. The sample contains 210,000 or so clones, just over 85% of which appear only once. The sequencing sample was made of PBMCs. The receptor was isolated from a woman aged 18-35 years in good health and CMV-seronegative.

In DNA form, the CDR3 reads TGTGCCAGCAGCTTGCTATCGGGTACAGGGGGTCAGCCCCAGCATTTT. Translated, it gives CASSLLSGTGGQPQHF. The chain joins TRBV5-6 to TRBJ1-5; 8 nucleotides match TRBD1. J was trimmed by 6 bases and V by 1 base; bases with no gene match: 9. Germline CDR1 is SGHDT and CDR2 is YYEEEE. CDR3 length: 16 amino acids.